This T cell receptor beta chain was identified during a study of human T cells and chemical hapten exposure. As to time point: healthy volunteer bleed at 2 weeks. The authors' total RNA extraction used unfractionated whole blood. This clonotype came up many times. Its antigen is unidentified. General study findings and limits: With regard to DPC sensitization, TCRs above 1 in 1000 frequency did not change.

Individual cDNA molecules each carried unique molecular identifiers attached by the library. TCRdb reanalysed the RACE reads using MiXCR and keeps one entry per CDR3 protein. The data show 35,000 to 50,000 distinct CDR3 sequences, 3.5% to 4.5% seen once. This CDR3 is 12 amino acids long. Trimming stripped 6 bases from V and 3 bases from J, with 7 bases between. The germline gives CDR1 ENHRY, CDR2 SYGVKD. J is TRBJ2-3 and V is TRBV10-3; a possible D gene is TRBD1 (6 bases). The sequence was obtained from a female donor in good health. Some clones in this sample may be carry-over from other donors' samples. The sequencing sample was made of whole blood. The CDR3 protein is CAIRQGTDTQYF. Written as DNA, the CDR3 is TGTGCCATCAGACAGGGAACAGATACGCAGTATTTT.